This TCR beta chain was sequenced for a study of brain T cells in children with intractable seizures. Before surgery, patients took at least one anti-epileptic drug. Per germline, CDR1 MNHEY and CDR2 SMNVEV (reference sequence). The CDR3 sequence is 17 residues long. Trimming shortened V by 2 bases and J by 1 base, and 14 bases separated the two germline ends. Method: immunoSEQ multiplex PCR; TCRdb's copy keeps in-frame clones and lacks some. Here the sample spans tens of thousands of clones, 90% to 95% being singletons. This rearrangement joins TRBV27 to TRBJ2-2; D is undetermined. The receptor was isolated from a boy less than two years old with tuberous sclerosis and intractable seizures. This sample comprised peripheral blood, obtained at surgery. The CDR3 sequence: CASSLLFFFGNTGELFF. CDR3 coding DNA: TGTGCCAGCAGTTTACTATTTTTTTTCGGGAACACCGGGGAGCTGTTTTTT.